Given below is one T cell receptor (beta chain) in context. CD8+ and CD4+ blood T cells underwent TCR beta sequencing. This sample is drawn from a study of CD8 T cells in Susac syndrome. Losses at the gene ends were 7 bases for V and 7 bases for J; bases not matched to a gene: 7. CDR1 and CDR2 from the germline V gene are SNHLY and FYNNEI. This CDR3 spans 14 amino acids. cDNA came from around 0.5 to 1 ug RNA primed by random hexamers. Each CDR3 protein gets one entry after TCRdb re-called the immunoSEQ multiplex PCR reads with MiXCR. The sample has 150,000 to 200,000 distinct CDR3 sequences; 85% to 95% are singletons.

The clonotype was recovered from a human donor with multiple sclerosis. The chain links TRBV2 to TRBJ2-1; 10 positions agree with TRBD2. Specimen: CD8+ T cells from PBMCs. The CDR3, as DNA: TGTGCCAGCACCGGACTAGCGGTGCTGAATGAGCAGTTCTTC. This gives the protein CASTGLAVLNEQFF.